The T cell receptor (beta chain) described here comes from a study of T cell responses to AZD1222 COVID-19 vaccine. Study-wide results and limits: Two doses of AZD1222 preceded a rise in Spike-specific TCR breadth and depth. None of the repertoires were sampled until the peak T cell response had passed.

The germline V gene has CDR1 KGHSH and CDR2 LQKENI. The CDR3 has 15 residues. V lost 3 bases, J lost 0 bases, and 12 bases lay in between. Data came from immunoSEQ multiplex PCR; TCRdb stores just in-frame clones and leaves some out. The sample carries some 120,000 clones, approximately 86% recorded once. In the case of this clone: Its specificity is unknown.

This specimen consisted of peripheral blood, obtained on day 0 of AZD1222 vaccination. The clonotype originates from an adult in good health. This rearrangement joins TRBV18 to TRBJ2-7, with D possibly matching TRBD1 (6 bases). Here the CDR3 reads CASSPTGIDSYEQYF. Written as DNA, the CDR3 is TGTGCCAGCTCACCGACAGGTATCGACTCCTACGAGCAGTACTTC.